The 14 T cell receptor beta chains below come from one sample, sequenced in a study of OX40 agonist ivuxolimab in advanced cancers. TCRdb keeps only in-frame clones here, not all; method: immunoSEQ multiplex PCR. In the table there are about 24,000 clones, around 83% of which are singletons. The sample in question was CD4+ or CD8+ T cells sorted from blood, obtained in a trial of the OX40 agonist ivuxolimab. The receptors stem from an adult with an advanced solid tumor such as melanoma, head and neck, liver or kidney cancer.

The rearrangement links TRBV12-5 to TRBJ2-1; D is perhaps TRBD2 (6 bases). The CDR3 sequence is 14 residues long. Germline assignment: CDR1 LGHNT and CDR2 FRNRAP. The germline V and J ends were trimmed by 5 bases and 1 base, with 9 bases remaining between them. CDR3 DNA sequence: TGTGCTAGTGGTCCGGGAGTATCCTACAATGAGCAGTTCTTC. It translates to CASGPGVSYNEQFF.

This sequence joins TRBV30 and TRBJ2-2, with D possibly being TRBD1 (5 bases). Trimming took off 3 bases at V and 4 bases at J, with 6 bases between the two ends. In germline, CDR1 is GTSNPN, CDR2 SVGIG (reference sequence). CDR3 size: 12 residues. CDR3 sequence (DNA): TGTGCCTGGAGAGGGGTCACCGGGGAGCTGTTTTTT. Translated, it gives CAWRGVTGELFF.

This chain joins TRBV19 and TRBJ1-5; the D gene is possibly TRBD1 (6 bases). This CDR3 is 12 amino acids long. The germline gives CDR1 LNHDA, CDR2 SQIVND (reference sequence). The V and J ends lost 6 bases and 7 bases respectively, with 10 bases between them. The CDR3 nucleotides are TGTGCCAGTAGCATACAGGGCCAGCCCCAGCATTTT. Translated: CASSIQGQPQHF.

In DNA form, the CDR3 reads TGTGCCAGCAGTGAAGCGAAGGGACAGGGAGTTATTAAGGCTTTCTTT. This encodes CASSEAKGQGVIKAFF. The chain employs TRBV6-1 and TRBJ1-1, with TRBD1 matching over 9 bases. Germline loops: CDR1 MNHNS, CDR2 SASEGT. The CDR3 totals 16 residues. J was trimmed by 11 bases and V by 0 bases; bases with no gene match: 13.

The chain links TRBV7-3 to TRBJ2-1; maybe TRBD1 (5 bases). The germline V and J ends were trimmed by 5 bases and 2 bases, with 13 bases remaining between them. The CDR3 sequence is 15 residues long. Looked up from germline, CDR1 is SGHTA and CDR2 is FQGTGA. The DNA for the CDR3 is TGTGCCAGCAGCCTTGACAGCCTCCCCTACAATGAGCAGTTCTTC. As protein: CASSLDSLPYNEQFF.

In this sample, this clone turned up once. CDR3 DNA sequence: TGTGCCAGCAGCTTAAACGCGGGGCCCGGGGAGACCCAGTACTTC. Amino acids: CASSLNAGPGETQYF. The rearrangement joins TRBV7-3 to TRBJ2-5, with D possibly being TRBD2 (6 bases). From germline, CDR1 is SGHTA and CDR2 FQGTGA. CDR3 length: 15 amino acids. The germline V and J ends were trimmed by 1 base and 5 bases, with 14 bases remaining between them.

This clone came up once. This chain joins TRBV6-5 and TRBJ1-3; TRBD1 agrees at 9 bases. The germline V gene encodes CDR1 MNHEY and CDR2 SVGAGI. The length of the CDR3 is 15 residues. Unmatched junction bases numbered 6, after V lost 5 bases and J lost 4 bases. The CDR3 spells CASSPGTGYGNTIYF. In DNA form, the CDR3 reads TGTGCCAGCAGTCCCGGGACAGGGTACGGAAACACCATATATTTT.

Comment on this clone: Within the sample, other DNA sequences also encode this same CDR3. This chain uses TRBV30 with TRBJ1-4; D is undetermined. Germline values: CDR1 GTSNPN, CDR2 SVGIG (reference sequence). V was shortened by 2 bases and J by 8 bases, with 15 bases between the two germline ends. The CDR3 is made up of 14 amino acids. CDR3 DNA: TGTGCCTGGAGTCTTGGAAGGAAGGAGGAAAAACTGTTTTTT. Protein sequence: CAWSLGRKEEKLFF.

This CDR3 is CASSPPEAGGYRSEQYF. Written as DNA, the CDR3 is TGTGCCAGCTCACCACCGGAGGCAGGGGGTTACCGTTCGGAGCAGTACTTC. The chain uses TRBV18 and TRBJ2-7; the match to TRBD1 covers 7 bases. The CDR3 contains 17 residues. From germline, CDR1 is KGHSH and CDR2 LQKENI. Trimming cost V 0 bases and J 7 bases; bases outside gene matches: 15. The complete variable domain, with remaining parts taken from reference TRBV18 and TRBJ2-7, reads NAGVMQNPRHLVRRRGQEARLRCSPMKGHSHVYWYRQLPEEGLKFMVYLQKENIIDESGMPKERFSAEFPKEGPSILRIQQVVRGDSAAYFCASSPPEAGGYRSEQYFGPGTRLTVT.

The rearrangement joins TRBV18 to TRBJ2-1, with 12 bases matching TRBD1. The V segment lost 3 bases and the J segment 7 bases; nucleotides outside the gene matches: 4. The CDR3 totals 15 residues. The germline V gene has CDR1 KGHSH and CDR2 LQKENI. The CDR3 nucleotides read TGTGCCAGCTCACCCGGGACAGGGGGCGGGAATGAGCAGTTCTTC. It is translated as CASSPGTGGGNEQFF.

The rearrangement links TRBV4-2 to TRBJ2-5; 15 positions match TRBD2. The CDR3 is made up of 19 amino acids. Losses at the gene ends were 3 bases for V and 0 bases for J; bases not matched to a gene: 8. CDR1 and CDR2 from the germline V gene are LGHNA and YNFKEQ. The CDR3 sequence: CASSHPSGTSGRYQETQYF. The CDR3 coding sequence is TGTGCCAGCAGCCACCCTTCTGGGACTAGCGGGAGGTACCAAGAGACCCAGTACTTC.

The rearrangement links TRBV18 to TRBJ2-2, with 12 bases fitting TRBD1. Germline-derived CDR1 and CDR2 are KGHSH and LQKENI. CDR3 length: 16 amino acids. V was pared by 4 bases and J by 5 bases, with 5 bases of the junction left unmatched. The CDR3 reads CASSRPGQGATGELFF. The CDR3 DNA sequence: TGTGCCAGCTCACGACCGGGACAGGGGGCGACCGGGGAGCTGTTTTTT.

The rearrangement joins TRBV11-3 to TRBJ2-7; no firm D call. The CDR3 spans 14 residues. Trimming took 0 bases from V and 4 from J, leaving 10 bases between them. Germline values: CDR1 SGHNT, CDR2 YENEEA. In DNA, the CDR3 is TGTGCCAGCAGCTTAGAAGGGCCTGGGTACGAGCAGTACTTC. Protein sequence: CASSLEGPGYEQYF. Full variable domain (rest looked up from reference TRBV11-3 and TRBJ2-7): EAGVVQSPRYKIIEKKQPVAFWCNPISGHNTLYWYLQNLGQGPELLIRYENEEAVDDSQLPKDRFSAERLKGVDSTLKIQPAELGDSAVYLCASSLEGPGYEQYFGPGTRLTVT.

V gene TRBV7-6 combines with J gene TRBJ1-2, with a possible D match to TRBD1 (6 bases). Per germline, CDR1 SGHVS and CDR2 FNYEAQ. V dropped 4 bases and J dropped 7 bases, with 22 bases sitting between them. CDR3 length equals 16 residues. CDR3 region: CASSSGLSNRESGYTF. The CDR3 nucleotides are TGTGCCAGCAGCTCTGGTTTATCGAACAGGGAGAGTGGCTACACCTTC.